This is a list of T cell receptor beta chains from one sample in a study of OX40 agonist ivuxolimab in advanced cancers. Sequenced by immunoSEQ multiplex PCR; TCRdb stores in-frame clones only, minus some. The repertoire holds approximately 87,000 clones, with approximately 88% as singletons. Sequences were derived from CD4+ or CD8+ T cells sorted from blood, sampled in a trial of the OX40 agonist ivuxolimab. The receptors derive from an adult with an advanced solid tumor such as melanoma, head and neck, liver or kidney cancer. Both conserved end residues are part of each CDR3. Each record gives: V gene, clone size, D gene, J gene, CDR3 protein, CDR3 DNA. A D gene is named only where the DNA matches it firmly. Expanded clones are given a class, and other clones once, few, many or no size at all.

>TRBV30|few|NA|TRBJ1-1
CAWSRQREAWAFF
TGTGCCTGGAGCAGACAGAGAGAGGCGTGGGCTTTCTTT
>TRBV27|NA|TRBD1|TRBJ2-7
CASSLGQAYYEQYF
TGTGCCAGCAGTTTGGGACAGGCCTACTACGAGCAGTACTTC
>TRBV19|once|TRBD1|TRBJ1-5
CASSGDRGRQPQHF
TGTGCCAGTAGTGGGGACAGGGGGCGCCAGCCCCAGCATTTT
>TRBV6-5|once|NA|TRBJ2-7
CASTRSGSYEQYF
TGTGCCAGCACCCGTTCTGGATCCTACGAGCAGTACTTC
>TRBV7-6|NA|NA|TRBJ2-1
CASSLEARSSYNEQFF
TGTGCCAGCAGCTTAGAAGCTAGGAGCTCCTACAATGAGCAGTTCTTC
>TRBV6-6|NA|TRBD2|TRBJ2-2
CASSPWLAGRPGELFF
TGTGCCAGCAGTCCGTGGCTAGCGGGAAGGCCCGGGGAGCTGTTTTTT
>TRBV9|NA|TRBD2|TRBJ2-5
CASSATSGMGIGETQYF
TGTGCCAGCAGCGCGACTAGCGGGATGGGCATAGGGGAGACCCAGTACTTC
>TRBV15|NA|NA|TRBJ2-3
CATSRVGHSTDTQYF
TGTGCCACCAGCAGAGTGGGACATAGCACAGATACGCAGTATTTT
>TRBV5-4|NA|TRBD1|TRBJ2-3
CASSLTGGNGDTQYF
TGTGCCAGCAGCTTGACAGGGGGCAACGGAGATACGCAGTATTTT
>TRBV1|NA|NA|TRBJ1-2
CTSSQDPGTGCYGYTF
TGCACCAGCAGCCAAGACCCCGGGACAGGGTGTTATGGCTACACCTTC
>TRBV30|NA|TRBD1|TRBJ1-6
CAWSVDREVLHF
TGTGCCTGGAGTGTAGACAGGGAAGTCCTCCACTTT
>TRBV7-3|once|NA|TRBJ2-7
CASSLTEDGEQYF
TGTGCCAGCAGCTTAACAGAGGATGGCGAGCAGTACTTC
>TRBV6-1|NA|NA|TRBJ2-7
CASRITRRTYEQYF
TGTGCCAGCAGAATTACAAGACGGACCTACGAGCAGTACTTC
>TRBV5-6|NA|TRBD1|TRBJ1-5
CASSIRDRVNQPQHF
TGTGCCAGCAGCATCCGGGACAGGGTCAATCAGCCCCAGCATTTT
>TRBV28|NA|TRBD2|TRBJ2-1
CASSRGGVLAGRSNEQFF
TGTGCCAGCAGTCGAGGGGGAGTACTAGCGGGGAGATCGAATGAGCAGTTCTTC
>TRBV27|NA|TRBD1|TRBJ2-1
CASSLYQGASMDEQFF
TGTGCCAGCAGTTTATACCAGGGGGCTAGCATGGATGAGCAGTTCTTC
>TRBV7-9|NA|NA|TRBJ1-3
CASSLEEDTIYF
TGTGCCAGCAGCTTGGAAGAGGACACCATATATTTT
>TRBV6-1|NA|TRBD2|TRBJ2-1
CASSEVLTSGSLHNEQFF
TGTGCCAGCAGTGAAGTCTTGACTAGCGGGAGCCTCCACAATGAGCAGTTCTTC
>TRBV9|NA|TRBD1|TRBJ2-7
CASSLRDSSSYEQYF
TGTGCCAGCAGTCTCCGGGACAGTAGCTCCTACGAGCAGTACTTC
>TRBV7-9|NA|TRBD1|TRBJ1-4
CASSRTGGWNEKLFF
TGTGCCAGCAGTCGGACAGGGGGCTGGAATGAAAAACTGTTTTTT
>TRBV4-1|NA|TRBD1|TRBJ2-3
CASSRGQGSTDTQYF
TGCGCCAGCAGCCGAGGACAGGGCAGCACAGATACGCAGTATTTT
>TRBV29-1|NA|TRBD1|TRBJ2-7
CSAPGTGGVEQYF
TGCAGCGCTCCCGGGACAGGGGGGGTCGAGCAGTACTTC
>TRBV19|NA|TRBD1|TRBJ2-3
CASSIGSVGGAADTQYF
TGTGCCAGTAGTATAGGTTCGGTAGGGGGCGCGGCAGATACGCAGTATTTT
>TRBV18|NA|TRBD1|TRBJ2-1
CASSPGQGSYNEQFF
TGTGCCAGCTCACCAGGACAGGGTTCCTACAATGAGCAGTTCTTC
>TRBV5-1|NA|NA|TRBJ1-3
CASSPEYSGNTIYF
TGCGCCAGCAGCCCGGAGTACTCTGGAAACACCATATATTTT
>TRBV5-6|NA|NA|TRBJ1-2
CASSRSGGSYGYTF
TGTGCCAGCAGCCGGTCGGGGGGCTCGTATGGCTACACCTTC
>TRBV6-5|NA|NA|TRBJ2-7
CASRAGTAYEQYF
TGTGCCAGCAGGGCCGGGACGGCATACGAGCAGTACTTC
>TRBV18|NA|NA|TRBJ2-3
CASSPRVLATDTQYF
TGTGCCAGCTCACCACGGGTGCTAGCAACAGATACGCAGTATTTT
>TRBV18|NA|NA|TRBJ2-5
CASSQNSPRQETQYF
TGTGCCAGCTCACAAAATTCTCCCCGCCAAGAGACCCAGTACTTC
>TRBV7-2|NA|NA|TRBJ2-1
CASSSQDYNEQFF
TGTGCCAGCAGCTCCCAAGACTACAATGAGCAGTTCTTC
>TRBV5-1|NA|TRBD2|TRBJ2-3
CASSPGTSGKSDTQYF
TGCGCCAGCAGCCCGGGGACTAGCGGGAAATCAGATACGCAGTATTTT
>TRBV6-5|NA|TRBD1|TRBJ1-2
CASKGQGLLPYGYTF
TGTGCCAGCAAAGGACAGGGCCTGCTACCCTATGGCTACACCTTC
>TRBV27|NA|NA|TRBJ1-4
CASSPLIRRGEKLFF
TGTGCCAGCAGTCCTCTGATAAGGCGAGGCGAAAAACTGTTTTTT
>TRBV2|NA|NA|TRBJ1-4
CASSERVGSEKLFF
TGTGCCAGCAGTGAAAGGGTGGGGTCTGAAAAACTGTTTTTT
>TRBV5-5|NA|NA|TRBJ1-1
CASSLEEGRTEAFF
TGTGCCAGCAGTCTGGAGGAGGGGAGGACTGAAGCTTTCTTT
>TRBV7-9|NA|NA|TRBJ1-1
CASSLAEGRQDEFF
TGTGCCAGCAGCTTAGCGGAGGGGCGGCAGGACGAATTCTTT
>TRBV7-9|NA|NA|TRBJ2-5
CASSFAVRQETQYF
TGTGCCAGCAGCTTCGCTGTCCGGCAAGAGACCCAGTACTTC
>TRBV5-1|NA|TRBD2|TRBJ2-1
CASRPSGLAGYNEQFF
TGCGCCAGCAGGCCGTCCGGACTAGCGGGCTACAATGAGCAGTTCTTC
>TRBV28|NA|NA|TRBJ2-7
CASSTVGGQYF
TGTGCCAGCAGTACCGTTGGAGGGCAGTACTTC
>TRBV4-2|NA|NA|TRBJ1-5
CASSQGLQGSNQPQHF
TGTGCCAGCAGCCAAGGTTTGCAGGGAAGCAATCAGCCCCAGCATTTT
>TRBV29-1|NA|NA|TRBJ1-5
CSVQPGSNQPQHF
TGCAGCGTCCAGCCGGGGAGCAATCAGCCCCAGCATTTT
>TRBV5-3|NA|TRBD2|TRBJ2-1
CARSTFRLAGVNNEQFF
TGTGCCAGAAGCACCTTTCGACTAGCGGGAGTTAACAATGAGCAGTTCTTC
>TRBV10-2|NA|NA|TRBJ1-1
CASSETDSPGNTEAFF
TGCGCCAGCAGTGAGACTGACAGTCCTGGGAACACTGAAGCTTTCTTT
>TRBV6-1|NA|TRBD2|TRBJ2-7
CASSEALAGVKSSQYF
TGTGCCAGCAGTGAAGCCCTAGCGGGAGTTAAATCCTCGCAGTACTTC
>TRBV2|NA|NA|TRBJ1-2
CASSLRPGDGYTF
TGTGCCAGCAGTCTCCGGCCCGGAGATGGCTACACCTTC
>TRBV19|NA|NA|TRBJ2-7
CASRETAGWEQYF
TGTGCCAGTAGAGAGACCGCCGGTTGGGAGCAGTACTTC
>TRBV2|few|NA|TRBJ1-5
CASSKATGNQPQHF
TGTGCCAGCAGTAAAGCAACAGGGAATCAGCCCCAGCATTTT
>TRBV7-3|NA|NA|TRBJ2-1
CASSKTGNGEQFF
TGTGCCAGCAGCAAAACCGGGAACGGTGAGCAGTTCTTC
>TRBV28|NA|NA|TRBJ1-2
CASSLAGSNYGYTF
TGTGCCAGCAGTTTGGCCGGATCTAACTATGGCTACACCTTC
>TRBV10-3|few|TRBD2|TRBJ2-2
CAIRGGAGGDGELFF
TGTGCCATCAGAGGAGGAGCGGGAGGCGACGGGGAGCTGTTTTTT
>TRBV5-6|NA|TRBD2|TRBJ2-3
CASSYLAGAADTQYF
TGTGCCAGCAGCTATCTAGCGGGAGCAGCAGATACGCAGTATTTT
>TRBV7-2|NA|NA|TRBJ2-6
CASSLAFGSAGANVLTF
TGTGCCAGCAGCTTAGCGTTTGGGTCGGCTGGGGCCAACGTCCTGACTTTC
>TRBV7-8|NA|NA|TRBJ2-1
CASSLSNEQFF
TGTGCCAGCAGCTTGTCCAATGAGCAGTTCTTC
>TRBV9|NA|NA|TRBJ2-2
CASSRLRELFF
TGTGCCAGCAGCCGACTGCGGGAGCTGTTTTTT
>TRBV5-1|NA|NA|TRBJ2-1
CASSLGAGPSYNEQFF
TGCGCCAGCAGCTTGGGGGCGGGTCCGTCCTACAATGAGCAGTTCTTC
>TRBV6-1|once|TRBD1|TRBJ2-3
CASSDGTGGTDTQYF
TGTGCCAGCAGTGACGGGACAGGGGGCACAGATACGCAGTATTTT
>TRBV6-1|NA|NA|TRBJ2-3
CASEGTNTDTQYF
TGTGCCTCCGAGGGCACAAACACAGATACGCAGTATTTT
>TRBV28|few|TRBD2|TRBJ2-3
CASSSTSGLWDTQYF
TGTGCCAGCAGTTCGACTAGCGGACTGTGGGATACGCAGTATTTT
>TRBV28|NA|NA|TRBJ2-7
CASSTGYEQYF
TGTGCCAGCAGCACAGGGTACGAGCAGTACTTC